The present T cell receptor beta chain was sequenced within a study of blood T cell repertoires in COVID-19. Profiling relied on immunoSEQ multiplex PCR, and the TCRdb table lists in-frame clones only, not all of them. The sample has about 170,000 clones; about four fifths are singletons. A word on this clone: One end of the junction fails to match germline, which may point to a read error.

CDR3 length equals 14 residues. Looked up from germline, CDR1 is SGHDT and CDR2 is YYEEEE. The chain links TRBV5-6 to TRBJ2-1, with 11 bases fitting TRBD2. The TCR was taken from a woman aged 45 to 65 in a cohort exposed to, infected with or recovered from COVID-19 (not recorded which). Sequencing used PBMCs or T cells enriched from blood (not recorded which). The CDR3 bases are TGTGCCAGCAGCACGACTAGCGGGGCCTCAATAGTCGTCTTC. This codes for CASSTTSGASIVVF.